One sample yielded the 10 T cell receptor beta chains listed below, sequenced in a study of T cells after yellow fever vaccination. Each CDR3 protein is one row after TCRdb ran MiXCR on the 5' RACE reads. The sample holds over 250,000 distinct CDR3 sequences; over 4% are singletons and the top ten take 20% to 25%. Sequences were derived from PBMCs, sampled 5 days after the yellow fever booster vaccination. The source of these receptors is a man younger than 35 who received the YFV17D yellow fever vaccine.

This clonotype was seen at least ten times. The J gene is TRBJ1-6, the V gene TRBV7-2, with 7 bases lining up with TRBD1. The CDR3 covers 15 residues. With V trimmed by 3 bases and J by 5 bases, 4 bases remained unmatched. CDR1 SGHTA and CDR2 FQGNSA come from the germline V gene. The CDR3 loop is CASSFYGTDNSPLHF. The DNA of the CDR3 is TGTGCCAGCAGCTTTTATGGGACAGATAATTCACCCCTCCACTTT. Combining the CDR3 with reference TRBV7-2 and TRBJ1-6 gives the whole variable domain GAGVSQSPSNKVTEKGKDVELRCDPISGHTALYWYRQSLGQGLEFLIYFQGNSAPDKSGLPSDRFSAERTGGSVSTLTIQRTQQEDSAVYLCASSFYGTDNSPLHFGNGTRLTVT.

V is TRBV20-1 and J is TRBJ2-7; tentative D call: TRBD2 (7 bases). The CDR3 length is 14 residues. Deletions cut 6 bases from V and 7 bases from J, with 22 bases between. Germline V gene lookup returns CDR1 DFQATT and CDR2 SNEGSKA (reference sequence). DNA of the CDR3: TGCAGTGCCAACAGGGAGGGGCTCCTGGGGGAGCAGTACTTC. As protein: CSANREGLLGEQYF.

Ten or more counts support this clonotype. This chain joins TRBV10-3 and TRBJ1-1; D possibly corresponds to TRBD1 (5 bases). Germline V gene data show CDR1 as ENHRY and CDR2 as SYGVKD. Deletions cut 8 bases from V and 1 base from J, with 8 bases between. The CDR3 covers 12 residues. CDR3 coding DNA: TGTGCCATCCGGGGGTCGAACACTGAAGCTTTCTTT. Amino acids: CAIRGSNTEAFF.

The chain recombines TRBV7-6 with TRBJ2-5, with TRBD2 matching 14 bases. The CDR3 has 18 amino acids. V was pared by 3 bases and J by 5 bases, with 11 bases of the junction left unmatched. Germline V CDR1 and CDR2: SGHVS, FNYEAQ. CDR3: CASSLTGLAGARGETQYF. The CDR3 DNA reads TGTGCCAGCAGCTTGACGGGACTAGCGGGGGCCAGAGGGGAGACCCAGTACTTC.

This clonotype has at least ten counts. The chain links TRBV7-8 to TRBJ2-6, with TRBD2 as a possible D gene (6 bases). The germline V and J ends were trimmed by 1 base and 3 bases, with 10 bases remaining between them. Germline CDR1 and CDR2: SGHVS and FQNEAQ. The CDR3 spans 16 residues. The CDR3 bases are TGTGCCAGCAGCTTAGTGCCGGGGGTTGGGGCCAACGTCCTGACTTTC. Residues: CASSLVPGVGANVLTF. Combining the CDR3 with reference TRBV7-8 and TRBJ2-6 gives the whole variable domain GAGVSQSPRYKVAKRGQDVALRCDPISGHVSLFWYQQALGQGPEFLTYFQNEAQLDKSGLPSDRFFAERPEGSVSTLKIQRTQQEDSAVYLCASSLVPGVGANVLTFGAGSRLTVL.

Ten or more counts support this clonotype. J is TRBJ2-2 and V is TRBV15; no clear D. Per germline, CDR1 LNHNV and CDR2 YYDKDF (reference sequence). Trimming pared 4 bases from V and 7 bases from J, leaving 10 bases between. The CDR3 has 13 amino acids. The CDR3 region has the DNA TGTGCCACCAGCAACCTGGTAAACGGGGAGCTGTTTTTT. Its protein product is CATSNLVNGELFF.

This clonotype was observed a handful of times. The V call is TRBV4-1, the J call TRBJ2-7, with unresolved D. Germline loops: CDR1 MGHRA, CDR2 YSYEKL. The CDR3 is 15 amino acids. The V end was cut by 0 bases, the J end by 3 bases, with 12 bases between. The CDR3 DNA is TGCGCCAGCAGCCAAGAACCCCCGCACAGCTACGAGCAGTACTTC. It encodes CASSQEPPHSYEQYF.

The CDR3 loop is CASSFLAGPNTGELFF. The DNA for the CDR3 is TGTGCCAGCAGCTTCCTAGCGGGGCCGAACACCGGGGAGCTGTTTTTT. This rearrangement joins TRBV7-6 to TRBJ2-2, with 9 nucleotides matching TRBD2. The V gene's germline CDR1 is SGHVS and CDR2 FNYEAQ. Trimming took 3 bases from V and 0 from J; bases not matched to a gene: 2. The CDR3 runs 16 residues.

This clonotype was counted a few times. The V call is TRBV2, the J call TRBJ2-1; TRBD2 aligns across 9 bases. The CDR3 has 15 residues. V lost 2 bases and J lost 5; bases outside the gene matches: 4. Germline CDR1 reads SNHLY; CDR2 reads FYNNEI. The CDR3 sequence: CASSEISGGDNEQFF. Here the CDR3 DNA reads TGTGCCAGCAGTGAAATTAGCGGGGGAGACAATGAGCAGTTCTTC.

This clonotype showed up just a few times. The chain uses TRBV7-3 and TRBJ2-5; TRBD1 agrees at 10 bases. The CDR3 contains 14 residues. J lost 3 bases, V lost 5 bases, and 3 bases had no gene match. Germline CDR1 reads SGHTA; CDR2 reads FQGTGA. CDR3 amino acids: CASSEDRGKETQYF. The CDR3 nucleotides are TGTGCCAGCAGCGAGGACAGGGGGAAAGAGACCCAGTACTTC.